One and the same sample provided the 29 T cell receptor beta chains below, sequenced in a study of shared clonotypes between healthy human individuals. Data came from immunoSEQ multiplex PCR; TCRdb stores just in-frame clones and leaves some out. The sample carries approximately 940,000 clones, over 60% recorded once. The sequenced sample was memory CD4+ T cells sorted from blood. Regarding subset: CD45RA-negative fraction. All receptors come from a young man in good health.

V and J are TRBV15 and TRBJ1-1, with D uncertain. Trimming pared 1 base from V and 7 bases from J, leaving 13 bases between. Germline-derived CDR1 and CDR2 are LNHNV and YYDKDF (reference sequence). This CDR3 contains 14 residues. This chain's CDR3 is CATSRGGMSGEAFF. For the CDR3, the DNA is TGTGCCACCAGCAGAGGAGGGATGAGTGGTGAAGCTTTCTTT.

This rearrangement joins TRBV11-2 to TRBJ2-7; 8 nucleotides line up with TRBD2. The trim removed 5 bases at V and 2 bases at J, leaving 11 bases unmatched. The CDR3 has 16 amino acids. The germline V gene encodes CDR1 SGHAT and CDR2 FQNNGV. CDR3 DNA sequence: TGTGCCAGCAGCGGAGATAGGACTAGCCGACCCTACGAGCAGTACTTC. It translates to CASSGDRTSRPYEQYF.

The genes are TRBV5-1 and TRBJ2-7; D is possibly TRBD1 (6 bases). Germline V gene sequence: CDR1 SGHRS, CDR2 YFSETQ. V dropped 2 bases and J dropped 2 bases, with 17 bases sitting between them. CDR3 size: 16 residues. CDR3 nucleotide sequence: TGCGCCAGCAGCTTCACACAGGGAATAGTAGCCTACGAGCAGTACTTC. Translating it yields CASSFTQGIVAYEQYF.

The chain is built from TRBV7-2 and TRBJ1-1; TRBD1 matches at 9 bases. Germline CDR1 SGHTA, CDR2 FQGNSA. With V trimmed by 5 bases and J by 5 bases, 3 bases remained unmatched. The CDR3 totals 13 residues. The CDR3 DNA follows: TGTGCCAGCAGCGCGGACAGGGGAACTGAAGCTTTCTTT. Its protein is CASSADRGTEAFF.

The chain is built from TRBV27 and TRBJ2-1; D could derive from TRBD1 or TRBD2 (5 bases each). The CDR3 has 15 residues. The germline V and J ends were trimmed by 2 bases and 5 bases, with 13 bases remaining between them. The germline CDR1 and CDR2 sequences are MNHEY and SMNVEV (reference sequence). The CDR3 region has the DNA TGTGCCAGCAGTTTAGAGGGGCGTAGTGACAATGAGCAGTTCTTC. This sequence encodes CASSLEGRSDNEQFF.

The chain links TRBV10-2 to TRBJ1-1; unclear D gene. V lost 6 bases and J lost 2, with 13 bases in between. CDR1 WSHSY and CDR2 SAAADI come from the germline V gene. The CDR3 consists of 14 residues. The CDR3 sequence is CASRAGAANTEAFF. The CDR3 DNA follows: TGCGCCAGCAGGGCCGGCGCCGCAAACACTGAAGCTTTCTTT.

The genes are TRBV25-1 and TRBJ2-5, with D perhaps TRBD2 (6 bases). Looked up from germline, CDR1 is MGHDK and CDR2 is SYGVNS. The CDR3 contains 15 residues. The V and J ends lost 0 bases and 5 bases respectively, with 13 bases between them. The CDR3 sequence: CASSEYTPGVETQYF. CDR3 bases: TGTGCCAGCAGTGAATATACCCCGGGGGTGGAGACCCAGTACTTC.

This clone was observed a handful of times. Distinct nucleotide sequences in the sample also encode this CDR3. The rearrangement links TRBV5-1 to TRBJ2-1, with 8 positions matching TRBD1. With V trimmed by 4 bases and J by 2 bases, 2 bases remained unmatched. The CDR3 runs to 14 residues. Germline-derived CDR1 and CDR2 are SGHRS and YFSETQ. The CDR3 sequence: CASSPGGAYNEQFF. In DNA, the CDR3 is TGCGCCAGCAGCCCAGGGGGCGCCTACAATGAGCAGTTCTTC.

This clone was seen a single time. V gene TRBV6-4 combines with J gene TRBJ2-3; a weak D match, TRBD2 (6 bases). This CDR3 contains 14 residues. V was pared by 4 bases and J by 9 bases, with 17 bases between. The germline CDR1 and CDR2 sequences are MRHNA and SNTAGT. The CDR3: CASSVGDSLGTQYF. Here the CDR3 DNA reads TGTGCCAGCAGTGTAGGGGACTCGTTAGGGACGCAGTATTTT.

This clone was counted a few times. This chain links TRBV5-1 with TRBJ2-3; D is perhaps TRBD2 (5 bases). Trimming left V 0 bases short and J 4 bases short, with 12 bases between. CDR3 length: 15 residues. Germline assignment: CDR1 SGHRS and CDR2 YFSETQ. CDR3 sequence: CASSLVQQAADTQYF. In DNA form, the CDR3 reads TGCGCCAGCAGCTTGGTTCAACAAGCGGCAGATACGCAGTATTTT.

The rearrangement links TRBV18 to TRBJ2-4, with unresolved D. The germline V gene has CDR1 KGHSH and CDR2 LQKENI. Trimming shortened V by 0 bases and J by 7 bases, and 7 bases separated the two germline ends. The CDR3 totals 13 residues. The CDR3 DNA reads TGTGCCAGCTCACCACCCGGTAGGAACATTCAGTACTTC. The encoded protein is CASSPPGRNIQYF.

A word on this clone: The sample has other DNA sequences that encode this CDR3 too. This CDR3 is CASSLGSQGGQFF. The DNA for the CDR3 is TGCGCCAGCAGCTTGGGCTCACAGGGCGGGCAGTTCTTC. The chain links TRBV5-1 to TRBJ2-1, with D tentatively TRBD1 (6 bases). This CDR3 spans 13 amino acids. Trimming removed 0 bases at V and 12 bases at J, with 13 bases between. The germline V gene has CDR1 SGHRS and CDR2 YFSETQ. Variable domain in full (rest from reference TRBV5-1 and TRBJ2-1): KAGVTQTPRYLIKTRGQQVTLSCSPISGHRSVSWYQQTPGQGLQFLFEYFSETQRNKGNFPGRFSGRQFSNSRSEMNVSTLELGDSALYLCASSLGSQGGQFFGPGTRLTVL.

V usage is TRBV30 and J usage is TRBJ2-1, with D possibly matching TRBD1 (5 bases). The CDR3 runs 14 residues. The V end lost 4 bases, the J end lost 0 bases, and 10 bases lay between the germline ends. CDR1 and CDR2 from the germline V gene are GTSNPN and SVGIG (reference sequence). CDR3 in DNA: TGTGCCTGGAATACAGGTCACTCCTACAATGAGCAGTTCTTC. This codes for CAWNTGHSYNEQFF.

This rearrangement joins TRBV30 to TRBJ1-2; D gene unclear. The V gene lost 3 bases and the J gene lost 1 base, with 3 bases spanning the gap. Germline CDR1 GTSNPN, CDR2 SVGIG (reference sequence). This CDR3 is 11 amino acids long. This CDR3 reads CAWRGNYGYTF. The DNA of the CDR3 is TGTGCCTGGAGGGGTAACTATGGCTACACCTTC.

This clone has a handful of counts. Distinct nucleotide sequences in the sample also encode this CDR3. The rearrangement links TRBV7-3 to TRBJ2-1, with D perhaps assigned TRBD1 or TRBD2 (5 bases each). Looked up from germline, CDR1 is SGHTA and CDR2 is FQGTGA. Trimming cost V 2 bases and J 0 bases, with 8 bases left between them. This CDR3 is 15 amino acids long. The CDR3 reads CASSLGTSSYNEQFF. CDR3 DNA: TGTGCCAGCAGCTTAGGGACCAGCTCCTACAATGAGCAGTTCTTC.

The CDR3 DNA is TGTGCCAGTAGGGACAGGGGGACTGGAAACACCATATATTTT. Its protein is CASRDRGTGNTIYF. The rearrangement uses TRBV19 and TRBJ1-3; 10 bases map to TRBD1. Unmatched junction bases numbered 1, after V lost 6 bases and J lost 2 bases. Per the germline V gene, CDR1 is LNHDA and CDR2 is SQIVND (reference sequence). CDR3 size: 14 residues.

This chain joins TRBV6-5 and TRBJ2-7; D gene uncertain. The germline V gene has CDR1 MNHEY and CDR2 SVGAGI. CDR3 length: 15 amino acids. The V gene lost 0 bases and the J gene lost 4 bases, with 13 bases spanning the gap. This CDR3 reads CASSYSTGPLYEQYF. The DNA of the CDR3 is TGTGCCAGCAGTTACTCGACTGGACCACTTTACGAGCAGTACTTC.

This chain joins TRBV15 and TRBJ1-1, with a possible D match to TRBD1 (5 bases). This CDR3 comprises 14 residues. CDR1 is LNHNV, CDR2 YYDKDF, per germline (reference sequence). V lost 2 bases to trimming and J lost 7 bases, with 14 bases between them. The CDR3 sequence: CATSRPTGPYEAFF. The CDR3 DNA is TGTGCCACCAGCAGACCAACAGGCCCTTATGAAGCTTTCTTT.

In this sample, this clone turned up once. The chain is built from TRBV7-2 and TRBJ2-5; D gene uncertain. Looked up from germline, CDR1 is SGHTA and CDR2 is FQGNSA. The V gene lost 5 bases and the J gene lost 4 bases, with 17 bases spanning the gap. The CDR3 consists of 15 residues. The CDR3 reads CASSPRGPTSETQYF. DNA of the CDR3: TGTGCCAGCAGCCCTCGTGGACCGACGTCAGAGACCCAGTACTTC.

J is TRBJ2-5 and V is TRBV5-1; TRBD1 matches at 11 bases. The germline V gene encodes CDR1 SGHRS and CDR2 YFSETQ. The J segment lost 4 bases and the V segment lost 4 bases, leaving 6 bases of the junction unmatched. This CDR3 spans 15 amino acids. CDR3 loop: CASSLGQGAVETQYF. The CDR3 coding sequence is TGCGCCAGCAGCCTCGGACAGGGGGCTGTAGAGACCCAGTACTTC.

This chain links TRBV21-1 with TRBJ1-1; TRBD1, the table's D call, was not compared with the DNA. TRBV21-1 counts as a pseudogene. This CDR3 has 15 residues. CDR3 nucleotide sequence: TGTGCCAGCAGCAAAGAGCAGGGGCTTGGGACTGAAGCTTTCTTT. It specifies CASSKEQGLGTEAFF.

On this clone itself: This probably arose from a read error, given a far larger clone one base away. The V gene is TRBV6-1, the J gene TRBJ1-2; tentatively, D is TRBD1 (5 bases). Germline V gene data show CDR1 as MNHNS and CDR2 as SASEGT. V shed 5 bases and J shed 4 bases, with 8 bases lying between them. The length of the CDR3 is 12 residues. CDR3 bases: TGTGCCAGCAGTTCAGGGACCTATGGCTACACCTTC. It codes for CASSSGTYGYTF.

This clone was seen a few times. The rearrangement uses TRBV21-1 and TRBJ2-1; TRBD1 is taken as the D call from the table, unchecked against the DNA. TRBV21-1 is a listed pseudogene. This CDR3 region has 13 residues. CDR3 in DNA: TGTGCCAGCAGCTGGTTATCAGGGAATGAGCAGTTCTTC. This encodes CASSWLSGNEQFF.

The chain recombines TRBV7-8 with TRBJ2-1; possible D gene TRBD2, 6 bases. Trimming removed 1 base from V and 6 bases from J, with 13 bases in between. The CDR3 has 15 residues. CDR1 is SGHVS and CDR2 is FQNEAQ in the germline V gene. The CDR3 region has the DNA TGTGCCAGCAGCTTAGACTCGGGAGTGACCAATGAGCAGTTCTTC. This translates into CASSLDSGVTNEQFF.

The V and J genes are TRBV6-1 and TRBJ2-1; 8 nucleotides match TRBD1. This CDR3 is built from 15 residues. Germline CDR1 MNHNS, CDR2 SASEGT. J gave up 4 bases and V 4 bases, and 6 bases lay outside the gene matches. The CDR3, as DNA: TGTGCCAGCAGTGCCGGACAGGGCCCTTACAATGAGCAGTTCTTC. This encodes CASSAGQGPYNEQFF.

The chain has TRBV10-3 and TRBJ2-3, with 7 bases matching TRBD2. V trimming: 10 bases; J trimming: 1 base; junction bases outside the gene matches: 14. The CDR3 consists of 16 residues. The V gene's germline CDR1 is ENHRY and CDR2 SYGVKD. The CDR3 coding sequence is TGTGCCACCTCAAACGGCGGGAGCGGTGGCACAGATACGCAGTATTTT. It encodes CATSNGGSGGTDTQYF.

The chain is built from TRBV10-3 and TRBJ2-1; TRBD2 might be the D (6 bases). This CDR3 comprises 15 residues. V was pared by 5 bases and J by 0 bases, with 11 bases between. CDR1 ENHRY and CDR2 SYGVKD come from the germline V gene. DNA for the CDR3: TGTGCCATCAGTAGGGACTGGAGCTCCTACAATGAGCAGTTCTTC. Its protein is CAISRDWSSYNEQFF.

The chain couples TRBV14 to TRBJ2-5; D is undetermined. Trimming took off 0 bases at V and 3 bases at J, with 11 bases between the two ends. Germline assignment: CDR1 SGHDN and CDR2 FVKESK. CDR3 size: 15 residues. The CDR3 region has the DNA TGTGCCAGCAGCCAAGAGGCCCGCATCGAAGAGACCCAGTACTTC. This encodes CASSQEARIEETQYF.

A remark on this clone: An end of the junction differs from the germline gene, which may be a read error. V gene TRBV5-1 combines with J gene TRBJ1-4; D call uncertain. The CDR3 totals 15 residues. The germline gives CDR1 SGHRS, CDR2 YFSETQ. The CDR3 spells CASSLGPPTNEKLFF. The CDR3 DNA is TGCGCCAGCAGTTTGGGTCCTCCCACTAATGAAAAACTGTTTTTT.